This T cell receptor beta chain was captured in a study of blood T cells in healthy people across ages. Alongside a J-beta primer mix, a sample-barcoded 5' primer served in a second PCR lasting about 7 to 11 cycles. TCRdb recomputed calls from the 5' RACE reads with MiXCR, one row per CDR3 protein. The table records hundreds of thousands of distinct CDR3 sequences, less than 35% of them present only once. Note on this clonotype: A much larger clone is a single base away; this may be a read error.

This receptor was taken from a woman of 80 years or more in good health. Sequencing was done on a sample of blood.

This CDR3 reads CASSATGTSGGSSYNEQYF. CDR3 sequence (DNA): TGTGCCAGCAGCGCCACCGGGACTAGCGGGGGTAGCTCCTACAATGAGCAGTACTTC. The rearrangement links TRBV3-1 to TRBJ2-7, with TRBD2 matching 14 bases. V lost 5 bases, J lost 7 bases, and 19 bases stayed unmatched. Germline V gene sequence: CDR1 LGHDT, CDR2 YNNKEL (reference sequence). There are 19 residues in the CDR3.